Presented here are 16 T cell receptor beta chains from one specimen sequenced in a study of CD8 T cells in ankylosing spondylitis. Antigens for these TCRs are unknown. TCRdb reprocessed the 5' RACE reads with MiXCR, giving one entry per CDR3 protein. The sample lists fewer than 550,000 distinct CDR3 sequences, 5.3% occurring once. Study findings and constraints: Apparently characteristic of ankylosing spondylitis blood was a TCR beta motif (roughly eight highly homologous variants).

Sequencing used blood, either unsorted or a sorted T cell fraction (not recorded which). These receptors originate from a male donor with ankylosing spondylitis.

There are many counts of this clonotype. The chain carries TRBV3-1 and TRBJ2-3; no clear D gene. Trimming took 4 bases from V and 4 from J, leaving 15 bases between them. Germline V gives CDR1 LGHDT, CDR2 YNNKEL (reference sequence). This CDR3 has 15 amino acids. CDR3 loop: CASSPTNYVADTQYF. The DNA of the CDR3 is TGTGCCAGCAGCCCCACAAACTACGTGGCAGATACGCAGTATTTT.

At least ten counts were recorded for this clonotype. The genes are TRBV21-1 and TRBJ1-2. TRBV21-1 is assigned pseudogene status. The CDR3 length is 13 residues. The CDR3 DNA reads as TGTGCCAGCAGCAAAGCTAAAGGTGGTGGCTACACCTTC. It yields the protein CASSKAKGGGYTF.

At least ten counts were recorded for this clonotype. The rearrangement links TRBV7-9 to TRBJ2-2; D is possibly TRBD1 (5 bases). Trimming removed 0 bases at V and 7 bases at J, with 9 bases between. CDR3 length: 14 residues. Per germline, CDR1 SEHNR and CDR2 FQNEAQ (reference sequence). As DNA, the CDR3 is TGTGCCAGCAGCTTAGCCCCAGGGTTCGGGGAGCTGTTTTTT. As protein: CASSLAPGFGELFF. Filled out from reference TRBV7-9 and TRBJ2-2, the complete variable domain reads DTGVSQNPRHKITKRGQNVTFRCDPISEHNRLYWYRQTLGQGPEFLTYFQNEAQLEKSRLLSDRFSAERPKGSFSTLEIQRTEQGDSAMYLCASSLAPGFGELFFGEGSRLTVL.

Ten or more counts support this clonotype. The chain has TRBV20-1 and TRBJ2-7, with D possibly matching TRBD1 (5 bases). Trimming shortened V by 0 bases and J by 0 bases, and 12 bases separated the two germline ends. There are 15 residues in the CDR3. Germline CDR1 reads DFQATT; CDR2 reads SNEGSKA (reference sequence). CDR3 protein: CSARDLAGFSYEQYF. In DNA, the CDR3 is TGCAGTGCTAGAGATTTGGCAGGGTTCTCCTACGAGCAGTACTTC.

At least ten counts were recorded for this clonotype. In DNA, the CDR3 is TGCAGTGCTAGATACGGCGTTCGTGGCTACACCTTC. The encoded protein is CSARYGVRGYTF. The V and J genes are TRBV20-1 and TRBJ1-2; D gene unclear. V lost 2 bases and J lost 7, with 11 bases in between. Per germline, CDR1 DFQATT and CDR2 SNEGSKA (reference sequence). CDR3 length equals 12 residues.

The gene calls are TRBV6-4 and TRBJ2-6; D could derive from TRBD1 or TRBD2 (6 bases each). Trimming cost V 8 bases and J 2 bases, with 7 bases left between them. Germline V gene data show CDR1 as MRHNA and CDR2 as SNTAGT. The CDR3 is 13 residues long. The CDR3 DNA sequence: TGTGCCAGCGGGGGGCCTGGGGCCAACGTCCTGACTTTC. It translates to CASGGPGANVLTF.

This clonotype was picked up a small number of times. This chain uses TRBV4-1 with TRBJ2-7; 7 bases fit TRBD1. Looked up from germline, CDR1 is MGHRA and CDR2 is YSYEKL. The CDR3 runs to 14 residues. Trimming at V came to 2 bases and at J to 2 bases, leaving 3 bases not matched to a gene. The CDR3: CASSQQGVPYEQYF. For the CDR3, the DNA is TGCGCCAGCAGCCAACAGGGGGTGCCCTACGAGCAGTACTTC.

This clonotype has just a few counts. The rearrangement joins TRBV20-1 to TRBJ2-1, with 12 bases that match TRBD2. This CDR3 is 14 amino acids long. The germline V gene encodes CDR1 DFQATT and CDR2 SNEGSKA (reference sequence). J was trimmed by 6 bases and V by 5 bases; bases with no gene match: 5. The CDR3 loop is CSASSGRAVNEQFF. The CDR3 DNA reads as TGCAGTGCTTCTAGCGGGAGGGCCGTCAATGAGCAGTTCTTC.

This clonotype was detected ten times or more. The rearrangement joins TRBV12-3 or TRBV12-4 to TRBJ2-2, with D hard to call. V lost 3 bases to trimming and J lost 0 bases, with 11 bases between them. The CDR3 extends over 16 amino acids. CDR3 sequence reads: CASSFKAFTNTGELFF. In nucleotides, the CDR3 is TGTGCCAGCAGTTTTAAGGCTTTTACGAACACCGGGGAGCTGTTTTTT.

This clonotype was picked up many times. The V gene is TRBV7-2, the J gene TRBJ2-1, with a tentative D call TRBD1 (5 bases). CDR3 length: 14 amino acids. The ends were cut back, 4 bases at V and 2 bases at J, with 9 bases in the middle. Germline loops: CDR1 SGHTA, CDR2 FQGNSA. Here the CDR3 reads CASSWGLAYNEQFF. CDR3 sequence (DNA): TGTGCCAGCAGCTGGGGCCTAGCCTACAATGAGCAGTTCTTC.

This clonotype was recorded many times. The CDR3, as DNA: TGCAGTGCTAGTAATCGTCGGGGGGATGGAACTGAAGCTTTCTTT. It encodes CSASNRRGDGTEAFF. The chain employs TRBV20-1 and TRBJ1-1; D is possibly TRBD1 (5 bases). Per the germline V gene, CDR1 is DFQATT and CDR2 is SNEGSKA (reference sequence). V lost 3 bases, J lost 5 bases, and 19 bases lay in between. The CDR3 length is 15 residues.

This clonotype was detected many times. V usage is TRBV20-1 and J usage is TRBJ1-5; D is possibly TRBD1 (6 bases). Germline lookup yields CDR1 DFQATT and CDR2 SNEGSKA (reference sequence). V gave up 6 bases and J gave up 3 bases, with 12 bases separating them. This CDR3 is 13 amino acids long. DNA for the CDR3: TGCAGTGCCACCGGGACACACAATCAGCCCCAGCATTTT. Amino acids: CSATGTHNQPQHF.

The chain joins TRBV11-2 to TRBJ2-4; D gene ambiguous. This CDR3 is built from 19 residues. Looked up from germline, CDR1 is SGHAT and CDR2 is FQNNGV. V lost 4 bases, J lost 1 base, and 23 bases lay in between. The CDR3: CASSWFGGSPLGAKNIQYF. In nucleotides, the CDR3 is TGTGCCAGCAGCTGGTTCGGCGGTTCTCCCCTGGGGGCCAAAAACATTCAGTACTTC. Together with reference TRBV11-2 and TRBJ2-4, the CDR3 gives the full variable domain: EAGVAQSPRYKIIEKRQSVAFWCNPISGHATLYWYQQILGQGPKLLIQFQNNGVVDDSQLPKDRFSAERLKGVDSTLKIQPAKLEDSAVYLCASSWFGGSPLGAKNIQYFGAGTRLSVL.

This clonotype showed up many times. The rearrangement uses TRBV20-1 and TRBJ2-1; D is undetermined. The CDR3 totals 10 residues. Deletions cut 7 bases from V and 4 bases from J, with 5 bases between. CDR1 is DFQATT and CDR2 is SNEGSKA in the germline V gene (reference sequence). CDR3 protein: CSGTYNEQFF. CDR3 sequence (DNA): TGCAGTGGAACGTACAATGAGCAGTTCTTC.

This clonotype was counted at least ten times. The gene calls are TRBV20-1 and TRBJ1-2, with 9 bases lining up with TRBD1. Germline V gives CDR1 DFQATT, CDR2 SNEGSKA (reference sequence). The CDR3 has 17 amino acids. V dropped 0 bases and J dropped 4; count of bases not matched to a gene: 12. As DNA, the CDR3 is TGCAGTGCTAGAGATCCGGGACAGGGAGATCCCACCTATGGCTACACCTTC. Translation: CSARDPGQGDPTYGYTF.

This clonotype has more than one count but fewer than ten. The chain joins TRBV30 to TRBJ2-1; maybe TRBD1 (6 bases). The CDR3 has 15 residues. Germline loops: CDR1 GTSNPN, CDR2 SVGIG (reference sequence). V was pared by 7 bases and J by 4 bases, with 20 bases between. The DNA for the CDR3 is TGTGCCTCGGATAGGGGGTATCGGTTGTACAATGAGCAGTTCTTC. Translation gives CASDRGYRLYNEQFF.